Given below is one TCR beta chain in context. The antigen is unknown. With listed TCR primers and previously described methods, bulk TCR libraries were prepared. TCRdb itself ran the PCR reads through MiXCR, one entry per CDR3 protein. Among more than 550,000 distinct CDR3 sequences listed, less than 30% were seen once. The CDR3 covers 14 residues. CDR1 and CDR2 from the germline V gene are ENHRY and SYGVKD. V lost 4 bases, J lost 2 bases, and 12 bases lay in between. This specimen belongs to a study of molecular identifiers for immune sequencing clone quantification. Study information: Naive CD8 cell RNA, from roughly 20,000 or 100,000 cells, was split five ways in replicates, with four sequenced. The study, taken as a whole, reports: Jurkat TCR RNA spiked in from one cell reportedly remained identifiable amid about a million naive cells. For effector cells, clones above 20 RNA copies held over 99% of molecules; for naive cells, under 1%.

The TCR comes from a human donor in good health. Some libraries in this study had Jurkat cell RNA spiked in. V usage is TRBV10-3 and J usage is TRBJ2-7; D unclear. The sample was naive CD8+ T cells from blood, with Jurkat cell RNA spiked in. Subset meaning: FACS-sorted CD8+CD4-CCR7+CD45RA+ naive T cells. The chain's CDR3 is CAISGLSSAYEQYF. CDR3 DNA sequence: TGTGCCATCAGTGGACTGTCCTCTGCCTACGAGCAGTACTTC.